What follows are 5 T cell receptor beta chains derived from one specimen sequenced in a study of blood T cell repertoires in COVID-19. The data were produced by immunoSEQ multiplex PCR, yet TCRdb's version contains in-frame clones alone and is incomplete. The sample holds some 360,000 clones, about nine tenths seen once. The sample comprised PBMCs or T cells enriched from blood (not recorded which). These receptor sequences come from a young woman who had been exposed to COVID-19.

This clone was seen a handful of times. The rearrangement uses TRBV7-9 and TRBJ1-2; D gene uncertain. V was shortened by 5 bases and J by 6 bases, with 13 bases between the two germline ends. Germline V gene data show CDR1 as SEHNR and CDR2 as FQNEAQ (reference sequence). The CDR3 is made up of 13 amino acids. The CDR3 coding sequence is TGTGCCAGCAGCCCTAGCGGGGTGGATGGCTACACCTTC. Translation: CASSPSGVDGYTF.

The chain joins TRBV9 to TRBJ2-1, with 8 bases that match TRBD2. CDR3 length equals 18 residues. The junction had 17 bases not matched to a gene; V was cut back by 4 bases and J by 5 bases. CDR1 is SGDLS and CDR2 is YYNGEE in the germline V gene. The chain's CDR3 is CASSPGGAGENGDNEQFF. The CDR3, as DNA: TGTGCCAGCAGCCCCGGTGGAGCGGGAGAGAATGGGGACAATGAGCAGTTCTTC.

This chain joins TRBV5-8 and TRBJ2-7; TRBD2 agrees at 14 bases. The trim removed 3 bases at V and 3 bases at J, leaving 8 bases unmatched. There are 17 residues in the CDR3. Germline V gives CDR1 SGHTS, CDR2 YDEGEE. CDR3 in amino acids: CASSSTGTSGSGYEQYF. The CDR3 DNA reads as TGTGCCAGCAGCTCCACCGGGACTAGCGGGAGTGGCTACGAGCAGTACTTC.

This clone was picked up one time. V is TRBV30 and J is TRBJ1-4, with a weak D call TRBD1 (5 bases). V was cut by 4 bases and J by 8 bases, with 17 bases left in between. The germline V gene encodes CDR1 GTSNPN and CDR2 SVGIG (reference sequence). The CDR3 contains 14 residues. The CDR3 spells CAWTVRGIREKLFF. The CDR3 bases are TGTGCCTGGACGGTTAGGGGAATTCGAGAAAAACTGTTTTTT.

The chain recombines TRBV7-9 with TRBJ2-3; D unresolved. Germline V gives CDR1 SEHNR, CDR2 FQNEAQ (reference sequence). The CDR3 extends over 11 amino acids. The V end lost 3 bases, the J end lost 8 bases, and 6 bases lay between the germline ends. CDR3: CASSFSGTQYF. The CDR3 DNA reads TGTGCCAGCAGCTTTAGTGGTACGCAGTATTTT.